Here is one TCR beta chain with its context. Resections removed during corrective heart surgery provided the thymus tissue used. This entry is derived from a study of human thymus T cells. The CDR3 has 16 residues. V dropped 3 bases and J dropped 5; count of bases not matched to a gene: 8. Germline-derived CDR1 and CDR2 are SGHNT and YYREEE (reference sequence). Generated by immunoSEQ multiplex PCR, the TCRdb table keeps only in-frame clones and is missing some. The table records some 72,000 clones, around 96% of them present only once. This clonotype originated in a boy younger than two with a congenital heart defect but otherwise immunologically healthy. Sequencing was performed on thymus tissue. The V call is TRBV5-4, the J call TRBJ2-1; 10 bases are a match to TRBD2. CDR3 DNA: TGTGCCAGCAGCTCCCCGGGACTAGCGTTGAACAATGAGCAGTTCTTC. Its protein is CASSSPGLALNNEQFF.